These 19 T cell receptor beta chains share one sample of origin, sequenced in a study of T-cell reconstitution after alpha-beta-depleted transplantation in children (dated by TCRdb to 2016 to 2017). Library generation was performed with PCR. Sequenced using an Illumina HiSeq 2500. TCR libraries were prepared with molecular barcoding, using unique molecular identifiers to normalize TCRbeta repertoire quantification. The raw public data were reprocessed by TCRdb itself: fastp quality trimming at Q25, MiXCR clonotype calling, in-frame beta chains only. Rows with a matching CDR3 protein are joined into one entry that keeps the most common DNA and genes. Across this sample there are more than 450,000 distinct CDR3 sequences, with 15% to 20% seen only once. More than 2.5% of the sample comes from the top ten. The sequencing here drew on PBMCs from the stem cell graft donor, taken from the stem cell graft. The receptors were gathered from a human donor who donated a stem cell graft to a child with acute lymphoblastic leukemia.

This clonotype was picked up a small number of times. The genes are TRBV25-1 and TRBJ2-7; D might be TRBD2 (6 bases). The CDR3 loop spans 17 amino acids. Germline lookup yields CDR1 MGHDK and CDR2 SYGVNS. V was cut by 5 bases and J by 7 bases, with 27 bases left in between. CDR3: CASSPSGGTPTEGEQYF. As DNA, the CDR3 is TGTGCCAGCAGTCCCTCGGGTGGGACTCCGACAGAGGGGGAGCAGTACTTC.

The rearrangement uses TRBV7-3 and TRBJ2-2; either TRBD1 or TRBD2 may supply D (5 bases each). CDR1 and CDR2 (germline): SGHTA, FQGTGA. The ends were cut back, 4 bases at V and 8 bases at J, with 11 bases in the middle. The CDR3 contains 13 residues. For the CDR3, the DNA is TGTGCCAGCAGCTCCACGGGGCGGGGGGAGCTGTTTTTT. Protein: CASSSTGRGELFF.

This rearrangement joins TRBV7-8 to TRBJ2-6; TRBD2 matches at 7 bases. The CDR3 loop spans 17 amino acids. The junction had 4 bases not matched to a gene; V was cut back by 1 base and J by 1 base. Germline V gene data show CDR1 as SGHVS and CDR2 as FQNEAQ. The CDR3: CASSLGTRSSGANVLTF. The CDR3 DNA follows: TGTGCCAGCAGCTTAGGGACTAGGTCTTCTGGGGCCAACGTCCTGACTTTC.

The rearrangement links TRBV27 to TRBJ1-1; possible D gene TRBD1, 5 bases. Germline V lookup: CDR1 MNHEY, CDR2 SMNVEV (reference sequence). The V end was cut by 2 bases, the J end by 4 bases, with 17 bases between. This CDR3 region has 16 residues. The CDR3 region is CASSLTWGILGTEAFF. The CDR3 bases are TGTGCCAGCAGTTTAACCTGGGGGATCTTGGGCACTGAAGCTTTCTTT.

This rearrangement joins TRBV9 to TRBJ2-1; 9 nucleotides match TRBD2. The CDR3 length is 17 residues. The V segment lost 3 bases and the J segment 10 bases; nucleotides outside the gene matches: 17. From germline, CDR1 is SGDLS and CDR2 YYNGEE. The CDR3 nucleotides read TGTGCCAGCAGCGGAAGACTTGGCGGGAGGGACCCCTCCGAGCAGTTCTTC. This translates into CASSGRLGGRDPSEQFF. Filled out from reference TRBV9 and TRBJ2-1, the complete variable domain reads DSGVTQTPKHLITATGQRVTLRCSPRSGDLSVYWYQQSLDQGLQFLIQYYNGEERAKGNILERFSAQQFPDLHSELNLSSLELGDSALYFCASSGRLGGRDPSEQFFGPGTRLTVL.

A few counts support this clonotype. This chain connects TRBV27 to TRBJ2-1; unclear D gene. Trimming took 2 bases from V and 2 from J, leaving 10 bases between them. Germline V lookup: CDR1 MNHEY, CDR2 SMNVEV (reference sequence). The CDR3 is 15 amino acids. The CDR3 loop is CASSLLTETYNEQFF. The CDR3, as DNA: TGTGCCAGCAGTTTACTTACAGAAACCTACAATGAGCAGTTCTTC.

The chain has TRBV19 and TRBJ2-1, with D possibly TRBD2 on 6 matching bases. Germline assignment: CDR1 LNHDA and CDR2 SQIVND (reference sequence). The CDR3 extends over 13 amino acids. Trimming left V 7 bases short and J 2 bases short, with 9 bases between. DNA for the CDR3: TGTGCCAGTATGGCGGGGCCCTACAATGAGCAGTTCTTC. Its protein product is CASMAGPYNEQFF.

The sample holds a few counts of this clonotype. The chain couples TRBV7-7 to TRBJ2-2; TRBD1 matches 9 bases. CDR1 is SSHAT and CDR2 is FNYEAQ in the germline V gene (reference sequence). The CDR3 has 13 amino acids. With 11 bases clipped from V and 7 bases from J, the junction kept 8 bases outside the gene matches. As DNA, the CDR3 is TGTGCCGTCATACAGGGGGCAGGCGGGGAGCTGTTTTTT. Amino acids: CAVIQGAGGELFF.

In DNA, the CDR3 is TGCGCCAGCAGTCCGACTAGCGTCCTCACAGATACGCAGTATTTT. This sequence encodes CASSPTSVLTDTQYF. V and J are TRBV5-1 and TRBJ2-3; TRBD2 matches 8 bases. The J segment lost 2 bases and the V segment lost 5 bases, leaving 7 bases of the junction unmatched. The CDR3 runs to 15 residues. From germline, CDR1 is SGHRS and CDR2 YFSETQ.

The chain carries TRBV12-3 or TRBV12-4 and TRBJ2-3, with TRBD2 identical over 13 bases. CDR3 length: 17 residues. With V trimmed by 5 bases and J by 6 bases, 11 bases remained unmatched. The CDR3 nucleotides are TGTGCCAGCAGTAGGACTAGCGGGAGAATCAGAGCGGATACGCAGTATTTT. Its protein is CASSRTSGRIRADTQYF.

This clonotype was seen a handful of times. The V and J genes are TRBV7-3 and TRBJ1-1, with 10 positions matching TRBD1. The J segment lost 6 bases and the V segment lost 5 bases, leaving 9 bases of the junction unmatched. The CDR3 covers 15 residues. Per the germline V gene, CDR1 is SGHTA and CDR2 is FQGTGA. CDR3 in amino acids: CASSLRTGGESEAFF. CDR3 DNA: TGTGCCAGCAGCCTCCGGACAGGGGGGGAGTCTGAAGCTTTCTTT.

The CDR3 loop reads CATSRDPRRTRRMNTEAFF. The CDR3 DNA reads as TGTGCCACCAGCAGAGACCCTCGAAGGACCCGTCGGATGAACACTGAAGCTTTCTTT. The gene calls are TRBV15 and TRBJ1-1; no clear D gene. Trimming took 0 bases from V and 0 from J, leaving 20 bases between them. Germline CDR1 is LNHNV and CDR2 is YYDKDF (reference sequence). The length of the CDR3 is 19 residues.

The gene calls are TRBV12-3 or TRBV12-4 and TRBJ2-1; D is ambiguous. Trimming removed 2 bases at V and 3 bases at J, with 8 bases between. This CDR3 contains 14 residues. The CDR3 loop is CASSLLGRYNEQFF. The CDR3 DNA is TGTGCCAGCAGTTTATTAGGTCGCTACAATGAGCAGTTCTTC.

The sample holds a few counts of this clonotype. The chain employs TRBV11-1 and TRBJ2-1; 11 bases are a match to TRBD2. The germline CDR1 and CDR2 sequences are SGHAT and FQDESV (reference sequence). The CDR3 runs 20 residues. V was clipped by 1 base and J by 8 bases; unmatched bases: 19. CDR3 nucleotide sequence: TGTGCCAGCAGCTTAGGCCCCCCCGGACTACTAGCGGGAGTTCTCCATGAGCAGTTCTTC. Residues: CASSLGPPGLLAGVLHEQFF.

The sample holds a few counts of this clonotype. This chain connects TRBV12-3 or TRBV12-4 to TRBJ2-1, with TRBD2 matching over 7 bases. This CDR3 spans 11 amino acids. After removal of 5 bases from V and 9 bases from J, the junction contained 1 base not matched to a gene. CDR3 region: CASSREAEQFF. The CDR3 coding sequence is TGTGCCAGCAGTCGGGAGGCTGAGCAGTTCTTC.

V usage is TRBV15 and J usage is TRBJ2-5; 11 nucleotides agree with TRBD2. V lost 0 bases and J lost 7; bases outside the gene matches: 4. CDR3 length equals 15 residues. Per germline, CDR1 LNHNV and CDR2 YYDKDF (reference sequence). The CDR3: CATSREPLAGGTQYF. The DNA of the CDR3 is TGTGCCACCAGCAGAGAACCTCTAGCGGGAGGGACCCAGTACTTC. The full variable domain, completed using reference TRBV15 and TRBJ2-5, is DAMVIQNPRYQVTQFGKPVTLSCSQTLNHNVMYWYQQKSSQAPKLLFHYYDKDFNNEADTPDNFQSRRPNTSFCFLDIRSPGLGDTAMYLCATSREPLAGGTQYFGPGTRLLVL.

This chain links TRBV2 with TRBJ2-1; no firm D call. Germline CDR1 is SNHLY and CDR2 is FYNNEI. Trimming cost V 4 bases and J 10 bases, with 11 bases left between them. This CDR3 spans 12 amino acids. The CDR3 DNA sequence: TGTGCCAGCAGTGCGGCGGTAATGGAGCAGTTCTTC. Translation gives CASSAAVMEQFF.

The chain has TRBV20-1 and TRBJ2-1; the match to TRBD1 covers 9 bases. Germline CDR1 and CDR2: DFQATT and SNEGSKA (reference sequence). The CDR3 runs to 15 residues. Trimming removed 7 bases from V and 6 bases from J; junction bases left unmatched: 13. The CDR3, as DNA: TGCAGTGAATACCCTACAGGGGGCGCCCGCAATGAGCAGTTCTTC. Translation: CSEYPTGGARNEQFF.

J is TRBJ1-4 and V is TRBV11-1; 10 bases agree with TRBD1. Germline lookup yields CDR1 SGHAT and CDR2 FQDESV (reference sequence). J was trimmed by 0 bases and V by 6 bases; bases with no gene match: 16. This CDR3 has 20 residues. CDR3 loop: CASRPLGTGASPATNEKLFF. Here the CDR3 DNA reads TGTGCCAGCAGACCACTAGGGACAGGGGCGTCCCCTGCAACTAATGAAAAACTGTTTTTT.